What follows describes a single TCR beta chain. The antigen is not known. The entry originates in a study of CD8+CD57+ T cells in acquired aplastic anemia. Study-wide context: The DNA of sorted CD4+ and CD8+ cells averaged roughly 3.2 ug.

The CDR3 totals 15 residues. Trimming left V 1 base short and J 14 bases short, with 23 bases between. Looked up from germline, CDR1 is SGHTA and CDR2 is FQGNSA. Study observations and caveats: The study found no significant CD8+ Simpson's diversity difference between patients and controls.

Researchers used genomic DNA as the template to profile TCR beta VDJ and CDR3. Using its own MiXCR run on the reads, TCRdb lists one record per CDR3 protein. This table has a few hundred thousand distinct CDR3 sequences, roughly 82% appearing once. All sequencing subjects had displayed CD8+CD57+ cell expansion on flow cytometry. Diagnosis of severe acquired aplastic anemia applied to all patients. No patient had been given any therapy when blood was sampled. The clonotype originates from a human donor with aplastic anemia. Sequenced material: sorted CD4+, CD8+, or CD8+CD57+ T cells (not recorded which) from PBMCs. V usage is TRBV7-2 and J usage is TRBJ1-1; D ambiguous. This CDR3 reads CASSLELGGNYGYFF. The CDR3 DNA is TGTGCCAGCAGCTTAGAACTGGGAGGGAACTATGGCTACTTCTTT.